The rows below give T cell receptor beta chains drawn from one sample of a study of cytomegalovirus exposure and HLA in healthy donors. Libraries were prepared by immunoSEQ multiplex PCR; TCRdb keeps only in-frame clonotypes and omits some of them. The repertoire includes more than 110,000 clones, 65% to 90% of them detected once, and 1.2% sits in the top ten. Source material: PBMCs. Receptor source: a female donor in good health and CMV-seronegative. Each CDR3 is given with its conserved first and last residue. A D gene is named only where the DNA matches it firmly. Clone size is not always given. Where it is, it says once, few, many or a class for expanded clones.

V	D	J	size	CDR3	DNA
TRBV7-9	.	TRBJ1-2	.	CASSQLRVDYGYTF	TGTGCCAGCAGCCAGTTGCGGGTCGACTATGGCTACACCTTC
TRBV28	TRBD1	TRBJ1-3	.	CASSLNGPGQGEGGSTIYF	TGTGCCAGCAGTTTAAATGGTCCTGGACAGGGTGAAGGAGGTAGCACCATATATTTT
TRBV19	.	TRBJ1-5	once	CASMVWEAASVQPQHF	TGTGCCAGTATGGTGTGGGAGGCCGCATCGGTTCAGCCCCAGCATTTT
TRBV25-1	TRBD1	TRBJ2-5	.	CASSDPDRDQETQYF	TGTGCCAGCAGTGACCCGGACAGGGACCAAGAGACCCAGTACTTC
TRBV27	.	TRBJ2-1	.	CASSFSPNEQFF	TGTGCCAGCAGTTTTAGTCCCAATGAGCAGTTCTTC
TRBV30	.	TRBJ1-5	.	CAWSMNRGNQPQHF	TGTGCCTGGAGTATGAACAGGGGCAATCAGCCCCAGCATTTT
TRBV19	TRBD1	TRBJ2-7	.	CASSMTGSSYEQYF	TGTGCCAGTAGCATGACAGGGAGCTCCTACGAGCAGTACTTC
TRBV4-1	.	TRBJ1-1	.	CASSQILTARTFF	TGCGCCAGCAGCCAAATCCTGACAGCGCGGACTTTCTTT
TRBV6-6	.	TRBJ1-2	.	CASSWTDSYGYTF	TGTGCCAGCAGCTGGACGGACTCCTATGGCTACACCTTC
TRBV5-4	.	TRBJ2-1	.	CASSHQGNNEQFF	TGTGCCAGCAGCCATCAGGGGAACAATGAGCAGTTCTTC
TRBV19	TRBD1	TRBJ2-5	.	CASSFGTDQETQYF	TGTGCCAGTAGTTTCGGGACAGACCAAGAGACCCAGTACTTC
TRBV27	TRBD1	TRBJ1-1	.	CASSLGQAHGTEAFF	TGTGCCAGCAGTCTAGGACAGGCTCACGGCACTGAAGCTTTCTTT
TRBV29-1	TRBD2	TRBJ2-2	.	CSVTGLAGGFTGELFF	TGCAGCGTCACGGGACTAGCGGGAGGATTCACCGGGGAGCTGTTTTTT
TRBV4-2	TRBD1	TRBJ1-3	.	CASSRGTGEGNTIYF	TGTGCCAGCAGCCGAGGGACAGGGGAAGGAAACACCATATATTTT
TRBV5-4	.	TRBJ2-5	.	CASSLGRGQETQYF	TGTGCCAGCAGCTTGGGGCGGGGCCAGGAGACCCAGTACTTC
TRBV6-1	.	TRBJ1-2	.	CASSEGRDYGYTF	TGTGCCAGCAGTGAGGGCAGGGACTATGGCTACACCTTC
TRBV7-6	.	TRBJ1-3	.	CASSLAAASWGAGNTIYF	TGTGCCAGCAGTTTAGCGGCAGCGAGCTGGGGAGCTGGAAACACCATATATTTT
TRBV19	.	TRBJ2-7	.	CASSIAARGAYEQYF	TGTGCCAGTAGTATAGCCGCCAGGGGGGCCTACGAGCAGTACTTC
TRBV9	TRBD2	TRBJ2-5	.	CASSGSSGMQETQYF	TGTGCCAGCAGCGGGTCTAGCGGGATGCAAGAGACCCAGTACTTC
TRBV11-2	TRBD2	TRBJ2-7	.	CASSLGLADEQYF	TGTGCCAGCAGCCTCGGACTAGCAGACGAGCAGTACTTC
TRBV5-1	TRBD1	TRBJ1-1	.	CASSLGQGMNTEAFF	TGCGCCAGCAGCTTGGGACAGGGGATGAACACTGAAGCTTTCTTT
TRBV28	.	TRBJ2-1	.	CASSRTSEQFF	TGTGCCAGCAGTAGAACTAGCGAGCAGTTCTTC
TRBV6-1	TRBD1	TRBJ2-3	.	CASSGRRQGHTDTQYF	TGTGCCAGCAGTGGCCGGAGACAGGGCCACACAGATACGCAGTATTTT
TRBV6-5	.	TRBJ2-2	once	CASRRGHPSTGELFF	TGTGCCAGCAGAAGGGGACACCCCAGCACCGGGGAGCTGTTTTTT
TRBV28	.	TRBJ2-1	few	CASSIASLHTFF	TGTGCCAGCAGTATCGCTAGCCTCCATACGTTCTTC
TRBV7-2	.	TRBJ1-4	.	CASSFRVNNEKLFF	TGTGCCAGCAGCTTCCGGGTCAATAATGAAAAACTGTTTTTT
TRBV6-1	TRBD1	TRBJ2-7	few	CASSEAWDRDYEQYF	TGTGCCAGCAGTGAAGCGTGGGACAGGGACTACGAGCAGTACTTC
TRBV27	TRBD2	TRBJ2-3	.	CASSYSGSTDTQYF	TGTGCCAGCAGTTATAGCGGGAGCACAGATACGCAGTATTTT
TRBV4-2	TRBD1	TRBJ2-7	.	CASSQVWWGQSYEQYF	TGTGCCAGCAGCCAAGTTTGGTGGGGACAGTCCTACGAGCAGTACTTC
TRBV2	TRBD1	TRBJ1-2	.	CASSDTGGYGYTF	TGTGCCAGCAGCGATACAGGGGGCTATGGCTACACCTTC
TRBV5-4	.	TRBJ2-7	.	CASSLVLAADEQYF	TGTGCCAGCAGCTTGGTTTTAGCGGCCGACGAGCAGTACTTC
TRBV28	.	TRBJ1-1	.	CASSPSRTGSMNTEAFF	TGTGCCAGCAGTCCCTCTAGAACAGGGTCCATGAACACTGAAGCTTTCTTT
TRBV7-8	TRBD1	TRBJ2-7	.	CASSSGQGVYEQYF	TGTGCCAGCAGCTCAGGACAGGGGGTCTACGAGCAGTACTTC
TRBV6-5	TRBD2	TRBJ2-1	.	CASSSGTSYLF	TGTGCCAGCAGCTCCGGGACTAGTTATCTCTTC
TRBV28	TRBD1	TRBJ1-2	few	CASSLGTANYGYTF	TGTGCCAGCAGTCTTGGGACAGCTAACTATGGCTACACCTTC
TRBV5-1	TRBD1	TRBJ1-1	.	CASSSWTGTNTEAFF	TGCGCCAGCAGCTCCTGGACAGGGACGAACACTGAAGCTTTCTTT
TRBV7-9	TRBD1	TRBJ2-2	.	CASSPRGTGELFF	TGTGCCAGCAGCCCCAGGGGGACCGGGGAGCTGTTTTTT
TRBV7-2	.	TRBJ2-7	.	CASTPAPAGYEQYF	TGTGCCAGCACTCCGGCGCCGGCAGGTTACGAGCAGTACTTC
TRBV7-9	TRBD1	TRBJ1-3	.	CASSLIGQGRNTIYF	TGTGCCAGCAGCTTAATTGGACAGGGACGAAACACCATATATTTT
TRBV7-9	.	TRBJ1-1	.	CASRSGLTEAFF	TGTGCCAGCAGGTCGGGACTGACTGAAGCTTTCTTT
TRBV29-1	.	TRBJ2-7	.	CSVEGRDGSYEQYF	TGCAGCGTTGAAGGGAGGGACGGATCCTACGAGCAGTACTTC
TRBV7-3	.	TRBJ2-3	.	CASSLLGGRNTDTQYF	TGTGCCAGCAGCTTATTGGGGGGGCGGAACACAGATACGCAGTATTTT
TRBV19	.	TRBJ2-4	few	CASSPGGTKNIQYF	TGTGCCAGTAGCCCAGGGGGGACCAAAAACATTCAGTACTTC
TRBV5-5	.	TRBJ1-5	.	CASSTGTMGGQPQHF	TGTGCCAGCAGCACCGGGACCATGGGGGGTCAGCCCCAGCATTTT